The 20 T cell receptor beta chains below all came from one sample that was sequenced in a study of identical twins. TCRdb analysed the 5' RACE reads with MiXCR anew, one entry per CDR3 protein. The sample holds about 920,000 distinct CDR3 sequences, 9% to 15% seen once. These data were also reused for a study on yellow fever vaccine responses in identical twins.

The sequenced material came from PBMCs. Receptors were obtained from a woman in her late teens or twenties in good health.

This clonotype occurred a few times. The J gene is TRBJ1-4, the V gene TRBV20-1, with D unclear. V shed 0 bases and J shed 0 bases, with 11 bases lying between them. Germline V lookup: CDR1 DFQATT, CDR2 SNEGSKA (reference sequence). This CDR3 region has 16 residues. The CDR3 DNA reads TGCAGTGCTAGAGATTTGTGGAGAACAACTAATGAAAAACTGTTTTTT. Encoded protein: CSARDLWRTTNEKLFF.

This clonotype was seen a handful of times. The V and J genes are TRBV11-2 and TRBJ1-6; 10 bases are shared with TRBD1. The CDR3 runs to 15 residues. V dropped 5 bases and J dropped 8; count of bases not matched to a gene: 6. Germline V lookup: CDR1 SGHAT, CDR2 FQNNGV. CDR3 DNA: TGTGCCAGCAGCACCCGGGACAGGGGTGATTCACCCCTCCACTTT. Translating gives CASSTRDRGDSPLHF.

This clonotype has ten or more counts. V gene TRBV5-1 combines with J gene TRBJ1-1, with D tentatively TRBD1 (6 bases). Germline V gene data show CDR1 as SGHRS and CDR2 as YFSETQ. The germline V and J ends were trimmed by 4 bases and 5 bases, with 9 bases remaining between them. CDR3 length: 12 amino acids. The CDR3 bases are TGCGCCAGCAGCGCAGGGGATACTGAAGCTTTCTTT. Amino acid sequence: CASSAGDTEAFF.

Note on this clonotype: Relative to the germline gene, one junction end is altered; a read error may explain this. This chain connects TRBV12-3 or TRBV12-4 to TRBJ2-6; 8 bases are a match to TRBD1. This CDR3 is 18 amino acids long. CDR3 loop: CASSLAGTGYSGANVLTF. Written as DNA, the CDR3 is TGTGCCAGCAGTCTAGCCGGGACAGGATACTCTGGGGCCAACGTCCTGACTTTC.

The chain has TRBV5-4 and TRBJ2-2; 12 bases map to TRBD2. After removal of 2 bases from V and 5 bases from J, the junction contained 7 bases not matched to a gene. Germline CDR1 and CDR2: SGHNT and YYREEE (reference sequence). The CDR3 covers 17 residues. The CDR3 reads CASSFYQTSGRTGELFF. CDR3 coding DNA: TGTGCCAGCAGCTTCTACCAGACTAGCGGGAGAACCGGGGAGCTGTTTTTT. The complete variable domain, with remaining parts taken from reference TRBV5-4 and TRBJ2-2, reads ETGVTQSPTHLIKTRGQQVTLRCSSQSGHNTVSWYQQALGQGPQFIFQYYREEENGRGNFPPRFSGLQFPNYSSELNVNALELDDSALYLCASSFYQTSGRTGELFFGEGSRLTVL.

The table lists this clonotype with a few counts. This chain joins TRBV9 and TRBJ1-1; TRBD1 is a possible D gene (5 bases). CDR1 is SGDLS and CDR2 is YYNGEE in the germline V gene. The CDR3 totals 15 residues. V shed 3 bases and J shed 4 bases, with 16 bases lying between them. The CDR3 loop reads CASSAESRGVTEAFF. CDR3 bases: TGTGCCAGCAGCGCAGAGAGCCGGGGGGTCACTGAAGCTTTCTTT.

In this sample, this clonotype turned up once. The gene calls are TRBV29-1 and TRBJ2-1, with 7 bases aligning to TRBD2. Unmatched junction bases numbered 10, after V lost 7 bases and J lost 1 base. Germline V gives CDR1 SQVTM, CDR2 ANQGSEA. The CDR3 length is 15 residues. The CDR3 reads CSGLLTGGSYNEQFF. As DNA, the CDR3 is TGCAGCGGACTCTTGACGGGGGGTTCCTACAATGAGCAGTTCTTC.

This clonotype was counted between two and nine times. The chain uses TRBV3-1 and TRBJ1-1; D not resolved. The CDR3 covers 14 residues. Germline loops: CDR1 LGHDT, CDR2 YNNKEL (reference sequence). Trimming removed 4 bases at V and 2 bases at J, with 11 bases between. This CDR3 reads CASSRSTPNTEAFF. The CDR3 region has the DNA TGTGCCAGCAGCCGGAGTACCCCCAACACTGAAGCTTTCTTT.

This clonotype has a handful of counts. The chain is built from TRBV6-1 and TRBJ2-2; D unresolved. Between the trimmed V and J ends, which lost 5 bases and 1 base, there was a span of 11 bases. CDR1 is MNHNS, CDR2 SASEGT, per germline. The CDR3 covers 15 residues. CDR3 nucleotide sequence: TGTGCCAGCAGTCTTAGGACGGTGAACACCGGGGAGCTGTTTTTT. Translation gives CASSLRTVNTGELFF.

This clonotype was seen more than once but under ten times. The DNA for the CDR3 is TGCAGTGCTAGGGACATTACACCCAACTCCTATAATTCACCCCTCCACTTT. It translates to CSARDITPNSYNSPLHF. The chain employs TRBV20-1 and TRBJ1-6, with TRBD1 as a possible D gene (5 bases). Trimming left V 3 bases short and J 0 bases short, with 15 bases between. The length of the CDR3 is 17 residues. CDR1 is DFQATT, CDR2 SNEGSKA, per germline (reference sequence).

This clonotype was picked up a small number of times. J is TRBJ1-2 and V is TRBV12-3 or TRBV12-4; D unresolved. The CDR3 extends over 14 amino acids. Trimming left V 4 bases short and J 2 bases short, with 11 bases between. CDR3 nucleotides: TGTGCCAGCAGTTACCAAACAAACAACTATGGCTACACCTTC. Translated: CASSYQTNNYGYTF.

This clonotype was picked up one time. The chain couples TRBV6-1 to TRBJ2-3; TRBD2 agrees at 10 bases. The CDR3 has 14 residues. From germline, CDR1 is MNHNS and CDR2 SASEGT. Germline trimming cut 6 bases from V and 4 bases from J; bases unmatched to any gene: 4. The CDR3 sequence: CASSGLAESDTQYF. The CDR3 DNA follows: TGTGCCAGCAGCGGACTAGCGGAGTCAGATACGCAGTATTTT.

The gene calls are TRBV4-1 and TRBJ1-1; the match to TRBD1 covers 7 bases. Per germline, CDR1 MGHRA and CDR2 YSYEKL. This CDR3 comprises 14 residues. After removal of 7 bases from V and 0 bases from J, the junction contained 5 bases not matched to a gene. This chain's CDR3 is CASTHDRVNTEAFF. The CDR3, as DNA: TGCGCCAGCACCCACGACAGGGTGAACACTGAAGCTTTCTTT.

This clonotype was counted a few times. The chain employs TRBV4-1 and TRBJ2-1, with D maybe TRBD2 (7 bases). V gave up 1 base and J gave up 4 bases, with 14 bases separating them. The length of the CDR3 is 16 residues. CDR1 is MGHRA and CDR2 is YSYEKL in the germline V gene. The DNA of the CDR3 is TGCGCCAGCAGCCAAGGCCGTCGGGGGGCATACAATGAGCAGTTCTTC. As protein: CASSQGRRGAYNEQFF.

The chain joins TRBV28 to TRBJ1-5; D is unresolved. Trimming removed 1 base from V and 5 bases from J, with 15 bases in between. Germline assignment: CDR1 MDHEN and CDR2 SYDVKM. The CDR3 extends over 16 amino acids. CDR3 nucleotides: TGTGCCAGCAGTTTATTAGGCCAGGCATCCCATCAGCCCCAGCATTTT. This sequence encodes CASSLLGQASHQPQHF. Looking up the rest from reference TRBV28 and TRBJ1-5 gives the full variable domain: DVKVTQSSRYLVKRTGEKVFLECVQDMDHENMFWYRQDPGLGLRLIYFSYDVKMKEKGDIPEGYSVSREKKERFSLILESASTNQTSMYLCASSLLGQASHQPQHFGDGTRLSIL.

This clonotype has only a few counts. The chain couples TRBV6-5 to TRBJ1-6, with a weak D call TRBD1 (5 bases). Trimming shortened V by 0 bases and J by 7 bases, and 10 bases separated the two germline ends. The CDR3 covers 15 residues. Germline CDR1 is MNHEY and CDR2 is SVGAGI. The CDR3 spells CASSYSRQGNSPLHF. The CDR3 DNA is TGTGCCAGCAGTTACTCTCGGCAGGGAAATTCACCCCTCCACTTT.

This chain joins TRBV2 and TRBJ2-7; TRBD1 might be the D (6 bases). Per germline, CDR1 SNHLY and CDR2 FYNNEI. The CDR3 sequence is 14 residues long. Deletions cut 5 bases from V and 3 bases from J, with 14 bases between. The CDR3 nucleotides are TGTGCCAGCAGTCCAGACAGGCCGAACTACGAGCAGTACGTC. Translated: CASSPDRPNYEQYV.

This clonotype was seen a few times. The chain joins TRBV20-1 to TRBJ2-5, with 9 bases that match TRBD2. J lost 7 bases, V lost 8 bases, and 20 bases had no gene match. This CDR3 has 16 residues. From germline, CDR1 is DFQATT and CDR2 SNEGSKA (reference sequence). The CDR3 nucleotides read TGCAGTTCTACCGCGGATAGCGGGAGTATCATGGGGACCCAGTACTTC. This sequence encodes CSSTADSGSIMGTQYF.

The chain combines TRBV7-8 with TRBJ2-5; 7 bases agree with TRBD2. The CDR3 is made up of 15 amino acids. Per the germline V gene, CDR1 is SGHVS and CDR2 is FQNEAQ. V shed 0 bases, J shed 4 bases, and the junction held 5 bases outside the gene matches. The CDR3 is CASSLAAGELETQYF. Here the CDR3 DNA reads TGTGCCAGCAGCTTAGCGGCGGGAGAGCTAGAGACCCAGTACTTC. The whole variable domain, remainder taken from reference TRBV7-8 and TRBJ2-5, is GAGVSQSPRYKVAKRGQDVALRCDPISGHVSLFWYQQALGQGPEFLTYFQNEAQLDKSGLPSDRFFAERPEGSVSTLKIQRTQQEDSAVYLCASSLAAGELETQYFGPGTRLLVL.

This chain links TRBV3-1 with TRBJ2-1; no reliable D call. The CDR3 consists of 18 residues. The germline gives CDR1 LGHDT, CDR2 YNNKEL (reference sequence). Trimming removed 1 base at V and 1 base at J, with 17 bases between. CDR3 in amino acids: CASSQVAPYAVSYNEQFF. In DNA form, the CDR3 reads TGTGCCAGCAGCCAAGTAGCCCCCTATGCGGTTTCCTACAATGAGCAGTTCTTC.